What follows are 3 T cell receptor beta chains derived from one specimen sequenced in a study of T cell repertoires in cytomegalovirus infection. TCRdb re-called the reads with MiXCR, one entry per CDR3 protein. The sample holds 490,000 or so distinct CDR3 sequences; 10% to 12% are singletons and the top ten take about 9.4%. Sequences were obtained from PBMCs. Receptors were obtained from a human donor in good health (CMV status not recorded). Some clones in this sample may be carry-over from other donors' samples.

This clonotype was seen repeatedly, ten times or more. V usage is TRBV7-2 and J usage is TRBJ1-5; no firm D call. From germline, CDR1 is SGHTA and CDR2 FQGNSA. The CDR3 contains 14 residues. V lost 3 bases, J lost 0 bases, and 6 bases lay in between. The chain's CDR3 is CASSLLHSNQPQHF. Written as DNA, the CDR3 is TGTGCCAGCAGCTTGCTACATAGCAATCAGCCCCAGCATTTT.

The sample holds many counts of this clonotype. This rearrangement joins TRBV12-5 to TRBJ1-1; D remains ambiguous. From germline, CDR1 is LGHNT and CDR2 FRNRAP. Trimming stripped 7 bases from V and 3 bases from J, with 6 bases between. There are 11 residues in the CDR3. CDR3 DNA sequence: TGTGCTAGTGAAAGGTACACTGAAGCTTTCTTT. Its protein is CASERYTEAFF.

The V gene is TRBV20-1, the J gene TRBJ2-2; TRBD1 agrees at 8 bases. V shed 0 bases, J shed 2 bases, and the junction held 5 bases outside the gene matches. Germline lookup yields CDR1 DFQATT and CDR2 SNEGSKA (reference sequence). The CDR3 is made up of 16 amino acids. The CDR3 DNA sequence: TGCAGTGCTAGAGATCTAGGACAGGGCAACACCGGGGAGCTGTTTTTT. Its translation: CSARDLGQGNTGELFF.